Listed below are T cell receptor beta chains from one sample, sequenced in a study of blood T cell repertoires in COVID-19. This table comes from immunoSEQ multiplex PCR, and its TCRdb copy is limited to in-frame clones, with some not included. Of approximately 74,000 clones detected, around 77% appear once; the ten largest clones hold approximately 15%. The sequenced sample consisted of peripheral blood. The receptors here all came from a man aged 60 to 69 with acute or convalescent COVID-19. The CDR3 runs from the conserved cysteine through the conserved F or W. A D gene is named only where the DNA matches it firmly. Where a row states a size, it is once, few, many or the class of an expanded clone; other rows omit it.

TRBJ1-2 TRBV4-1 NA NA TGCGCCAGCAGCCAAGGTCGCATTGGGGCAATCTATGGCTACACCTTC CASSQGRIGAIYGYTF
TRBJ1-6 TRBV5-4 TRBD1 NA TGTGCCAGCAGCTTACAGGGGGCGGATTCACCCCTCCACTTT CASSLQGADSPLHF
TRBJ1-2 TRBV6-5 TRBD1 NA TGTGCCAGCGGACAGGGCTATGGCTACACCTTC CASGQGYGYTF
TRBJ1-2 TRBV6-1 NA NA TGTGCCAGCAGTGAAGCGGGGGAGGGGCGGTTCTATGGCTACACCTTC CASSEAGEGRFYGYTF
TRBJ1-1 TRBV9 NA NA TGTGCCAGCAGCTTATTATCGGGTGCCACTGAAGCTTTCTTT CASSLLSGATEAFF
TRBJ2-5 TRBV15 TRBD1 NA TGTGCCACCAGCAGAGTTGGTAGGGCAGGGGGAGAGACCCAGTACTTC CATSRVGRAGGETQYF
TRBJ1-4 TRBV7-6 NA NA TGTGCCAGCAGGCCCCGGACAGCAACTAATGAAAAACTGTTTTTT CASRPRTATNEKLFF
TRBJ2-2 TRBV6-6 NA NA TGTGCCAGCAGACCCCTTAGCGTAACCGGGGAGCTGTTTTTT CASRPLSVTGELFF
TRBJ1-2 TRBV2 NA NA TGTGCCAGCAGCGAACAGGTGGAGGGCTATGGCTACACCTTC CASSEQVEGYGYTF
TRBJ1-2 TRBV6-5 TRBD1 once TGTGCCAGCAGGGGACAGGGGGCGTACTATGGCTACACCTTC CASRGQGAYYGYTF
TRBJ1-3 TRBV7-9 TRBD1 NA TGTGCCAGCAGCTTGACAGGGGACACCATATATTTT CASSLTGDTIYF
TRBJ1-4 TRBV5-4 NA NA TGTGCCAGCAGCATACAGGGAACTAATGAAAAACTGTTTTTT CASSIQGTNEKLFF
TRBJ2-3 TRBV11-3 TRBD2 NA TGTGCCAGCAGCCTAGCGGGGGGGGCAGATACGCAGTATTTT CASSLAGGADTQYF
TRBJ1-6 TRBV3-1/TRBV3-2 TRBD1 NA TGTGCCAGCAGCCAAGGACAGGGAACCTCACCCCTCCACTTT CASSQGQGTSPLHF
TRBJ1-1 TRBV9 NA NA TGTGCCAGCAGCGTTAGGGGGTCGGGGAACACTGAAGCTTTCTTT CASSVRGSGNTEAFF
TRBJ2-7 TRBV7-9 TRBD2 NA TGTGCCAGCGGGCCGGGACTAGACTACGAGCAGTACTTC CASGPGLDYEQYF
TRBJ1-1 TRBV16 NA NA TGTGCCAGCAGCAGGCAGGGCAACACTGAAGCTTTCTTT CASSRQGNTEAFF
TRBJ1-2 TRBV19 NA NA TGTGCCAGTAGTTCACCAGGGGATAACTATGGCTACACCTTC CASSSPGDNYGYTF
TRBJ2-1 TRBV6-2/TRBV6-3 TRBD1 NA TGTGCCAGCAGCTTAGGGACAGCTTCCTACAATGAGCAGTTCTTC CASSLGTASYNEQFF
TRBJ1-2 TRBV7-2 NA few TGTGCCAGCAGCTTCCGGGACACTTCTAACTATGGCTACACCTTC CASSFRDTSNYGYTF
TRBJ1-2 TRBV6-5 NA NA TGTGCCAGCAGTTACTCCCGGACAGTGAAGGGCTACACCTTC CASSYSRTVKGYTF
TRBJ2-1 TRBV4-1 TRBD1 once TGCGCCAGCAGCCAAGTACCTTCGCAGGGGGCAAAGAATGAGCAGTTCTTC CASSQVPSQGAKNEQFF
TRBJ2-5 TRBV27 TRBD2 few TGTGCCAGCAGTTTACAACCTCCAGCGGGGGGCATAGAGACCCAGTACTTC CASSLQPPAGGIETQYF
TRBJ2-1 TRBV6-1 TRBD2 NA TGTGCCAGCAGTGAGGCGGGGGGCAGTAGCAATGAGCAGTTCTTC CASSEAGGSSNEQFF
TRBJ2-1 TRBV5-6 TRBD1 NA TGTGCCAGCAGCTTGGACGTTGGGACAGGCTCCAATGAGCAGTTCTTC CASSLDVGTGSNEQFF
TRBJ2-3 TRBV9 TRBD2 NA TGTGCCAGTAATCGGGCGGGGGGGCCAACAGATACGCAGTATTTT CASNRAGGPTDTQYF
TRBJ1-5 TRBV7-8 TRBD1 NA TGTGCCAGCAGCTTAGGAGGGGGCGGAGGGAACGGTTGGCCCCAGCATTTT CASSLGGGGGNGWPQHF
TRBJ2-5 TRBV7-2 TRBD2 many TGTGCCAGCAGCTGGGATGGGACTAGCGGAAAGACCCAGTACTTC CASSWDGTSGKTQYF
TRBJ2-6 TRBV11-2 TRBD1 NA TGTGCCAGCAGCCCGGGACAGGGGGCGCCTGGGGCCAACGTCCTGACTTTC CASSPGQGAPGANVLTF
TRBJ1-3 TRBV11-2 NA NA TGTGCCAGCAGCTCCCCAATGGGAGGCCTGAACTCTGGAAACACCATATATTTT CASSSPMGGLNSGNTIYF
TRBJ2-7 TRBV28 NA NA TGTGCCAGCAGTTTAAACCCCGGGGCCTACAGGGCTTACGAGCAGTACTTC CASSLNPGAYRAYEQYF
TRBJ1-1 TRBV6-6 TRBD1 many TGTGCCAGCAGTTACATCCAGGGGGCGGGTGAAGCTTTCTTT CASSYIQGAGEAFF
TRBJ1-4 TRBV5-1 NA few TGCGCCAGCAGCTCTTCAACTAATGAAAAACTGTTTTTT CASSSSTNEKLFF
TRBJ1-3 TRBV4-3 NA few TGCGCCAGCAGCCTGGCCGGGGTTGGAAACACCATATATTTT CASSLAGVGNTIYF
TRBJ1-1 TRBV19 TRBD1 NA TGTGCCAGTAGGCCGGGACAGGGGGCAGCTTTCTTT CASRPGQGAAFF
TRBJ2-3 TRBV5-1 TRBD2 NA TGCGCCAGCAGCTTGGAATTAGCGGGGGCGATTACGCAGTATTTT CASSLELAGAITQYF
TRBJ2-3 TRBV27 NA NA TGTGCCAGCAGTCCAAAGACGAGCGCAGATACGCAGTATTTT CASSPKTSADTQYF
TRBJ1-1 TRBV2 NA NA TGTGCCAGCAGGAGATTTAAGGACAGTTTGAACACTGAAGCTTTCTTT CASRRFKDSLNTEAFF
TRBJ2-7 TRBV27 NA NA TGTGCCAGCAGTCTCCGACGACAGACGCGTAGGTACTTC CASSLRRQTRRYF
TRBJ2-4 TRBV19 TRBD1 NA TGTGCCAGTAGTTCCACAGGGGGACAATTCCTAGCCAAAAACATTCAGTACTTC CASSSTGGQFLAKNIQYF
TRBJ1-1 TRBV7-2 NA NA TGTGCCAGCAGCTTAGGTGAGGCATATGAAGCTTTCTTT CASSLGEAYEAFF
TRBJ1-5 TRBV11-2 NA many TGTGCCAGCAGCCTGGGCCTCAATCAGCCCCAGCATTTT CASSLGLNQPQHF
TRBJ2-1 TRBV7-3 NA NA TGTGCCAGCAGCTTAATGGGAGAGGGTAGTGAGCAGTTCTTC CASSLMGEGSEQFF
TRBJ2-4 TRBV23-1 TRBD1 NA TGCGCCAGCAGTCTCCTTCGACAGGGGAGGACCAAAAACATTCAGTACTTC CASSLLRQGRTKNIQYF
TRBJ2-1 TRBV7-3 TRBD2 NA TGTGCCAGCAGCTTAACCAACCTAGCGGGACACTACAATGAGCAGTTCTTC CASSLTNLAGHYNEQFF
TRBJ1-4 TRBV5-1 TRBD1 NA TGCGCCAGCAGCCGATACAGGGGTACTAATGAAAAACTGTTTTTT CASSRYRGTNEKLFF
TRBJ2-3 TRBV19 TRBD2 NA TGTGCCAGTAGTAGGAGCGGGGGGCCCACAGATACGCAGTATTTT CASSRSGGPTDTQYF
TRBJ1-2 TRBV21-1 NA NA TGTGCCAGCAGCGGGTGGCAGGGGAGGGCGGGAGCTTATGGCTACACCTTC CASSGWQGRAGAYGYTF
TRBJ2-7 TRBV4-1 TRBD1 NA TGCGCCAGCAGCCAAAACAGGGGGACCTACGAGCAGTACTTC CASSQNRGTYEQYF
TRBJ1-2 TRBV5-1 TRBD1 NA TGCGCCAGCAGCTCCACCGGGACAGGCAACTATGGCTACACCTTC CASSSTGTGNYGYTF
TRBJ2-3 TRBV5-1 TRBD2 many TGCGCCAGCAGCTCGCTTGGCGGGGGGGCAACAGATACGCAGTATTTT CASSSLGGGATDTQYF
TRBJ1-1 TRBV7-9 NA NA TGTGCCAGCAGCTCGACAGGCGCGGACACTGAAGCTTTCTTT CASSSTGADTEAFF
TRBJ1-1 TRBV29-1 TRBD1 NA TGCAGCGCCGGAATGGGGGCGACAGGGATCACTGAAGCTTTCTTT CSAGMGATGITEAFF
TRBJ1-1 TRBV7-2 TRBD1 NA TGTGCCAGCAGCACATACGACAGGGGGTTTATGAACACTGAAGCTTTCTTT CASSTYDRGFMNTEAFF
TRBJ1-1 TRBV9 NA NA TGTGCCAGCAGCGTAGGGGCAATGGGGGGGCAAGCTTTCTTT CASSVGAMGGQAFF